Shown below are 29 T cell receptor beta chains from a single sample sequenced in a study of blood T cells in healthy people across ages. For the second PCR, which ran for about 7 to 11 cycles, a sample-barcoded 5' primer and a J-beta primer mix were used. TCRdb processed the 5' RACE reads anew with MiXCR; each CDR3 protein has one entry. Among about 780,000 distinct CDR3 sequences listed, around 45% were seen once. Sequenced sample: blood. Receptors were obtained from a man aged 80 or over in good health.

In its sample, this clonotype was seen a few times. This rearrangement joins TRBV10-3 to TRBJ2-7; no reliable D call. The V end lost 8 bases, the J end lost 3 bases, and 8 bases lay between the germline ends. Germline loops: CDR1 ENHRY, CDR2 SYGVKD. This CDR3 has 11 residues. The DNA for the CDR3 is TGTGCCATCGGCGGAGACTACGAGCAGTACTTC. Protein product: CAIGGDYEQYF.

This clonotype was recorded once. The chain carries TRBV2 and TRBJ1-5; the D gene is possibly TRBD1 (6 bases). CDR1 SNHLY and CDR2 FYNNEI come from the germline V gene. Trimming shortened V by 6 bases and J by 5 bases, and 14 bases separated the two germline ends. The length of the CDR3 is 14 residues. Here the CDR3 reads CASSPSRGDQPQHF. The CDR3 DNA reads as TGTGCCAGCAGCCCCAGCAGGGGCGATCAGCCCCAGCATTTT.

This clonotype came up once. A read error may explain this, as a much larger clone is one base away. Here the CDR3 DNA reads TGTGCCAGCAGCCAAGAGAGGGGACGGCTACAAGAGACCCAGTACTTC. It codes for CASSQERGRLQETQYF. The rearrangement joins TRBV14 to TRBJ2-5, with D possibly being TRBD1 or TRBD2 (5 bases each). Germline values: CDR1 SGHDN, CDR2 FVKESK. V was pared by 0 bases and J by 2 bases, with 13 bases between. The CDR3 covers 16 residues.

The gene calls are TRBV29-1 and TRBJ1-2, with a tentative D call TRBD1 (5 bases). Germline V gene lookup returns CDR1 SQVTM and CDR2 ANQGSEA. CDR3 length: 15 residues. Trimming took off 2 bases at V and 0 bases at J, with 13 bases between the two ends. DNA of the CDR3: TGCAGCGTTGAAATAGCTAAGGGGCCTAACTATGGCTACACCTTC. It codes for CSVEIAKGPNYGYTF.

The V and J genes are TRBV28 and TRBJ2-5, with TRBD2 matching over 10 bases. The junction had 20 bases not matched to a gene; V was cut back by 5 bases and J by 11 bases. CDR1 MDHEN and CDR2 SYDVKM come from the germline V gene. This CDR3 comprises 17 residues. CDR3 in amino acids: CASSPGLARPSYNEQYF. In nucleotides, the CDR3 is TGTGCCAGCAGTCCGGGACTAGCGAGACCCTCCTACAATGAGCAGTACTTC.

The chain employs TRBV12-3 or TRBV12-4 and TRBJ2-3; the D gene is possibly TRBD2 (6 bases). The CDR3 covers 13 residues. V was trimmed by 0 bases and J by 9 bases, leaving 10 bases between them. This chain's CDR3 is CASSLAPGVTQYF. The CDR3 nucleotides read TGTGCCAGCAGTTTAGCGCCGGGGGTGACGCAGTATTTT.

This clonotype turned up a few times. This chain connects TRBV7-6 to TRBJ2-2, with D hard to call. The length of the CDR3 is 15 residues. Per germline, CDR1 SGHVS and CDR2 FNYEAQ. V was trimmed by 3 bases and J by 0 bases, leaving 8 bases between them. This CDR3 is CASSLELANTGELFF. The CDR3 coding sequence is TGTGCCAGCAGCTTGGAACTCGCGAACACCGGGGAGCTGTTTTTT.

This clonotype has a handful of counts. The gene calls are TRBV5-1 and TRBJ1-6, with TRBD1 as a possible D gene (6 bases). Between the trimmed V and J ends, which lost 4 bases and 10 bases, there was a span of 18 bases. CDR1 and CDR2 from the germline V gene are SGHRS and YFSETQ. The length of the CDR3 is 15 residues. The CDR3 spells CASSATLDRTSPLHF. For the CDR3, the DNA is TGCGCCAGCAGCGCTACATTGGACAGAACCTCACCCCTCCACTTT.

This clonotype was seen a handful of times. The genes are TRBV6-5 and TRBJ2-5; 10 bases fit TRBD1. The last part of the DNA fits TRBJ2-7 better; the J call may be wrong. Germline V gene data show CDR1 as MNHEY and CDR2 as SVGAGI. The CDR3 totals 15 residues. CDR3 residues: CASRTPGTGVNEQYF. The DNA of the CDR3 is TGTGCCAGCAGAACACCTGGGACAGGGGTAAACGAGCAGTACTTC.

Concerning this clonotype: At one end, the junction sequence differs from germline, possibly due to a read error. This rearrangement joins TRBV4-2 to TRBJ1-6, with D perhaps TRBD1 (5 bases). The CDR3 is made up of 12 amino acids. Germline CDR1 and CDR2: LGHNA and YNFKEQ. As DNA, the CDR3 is TGTGCCGGCAGCCCGTTTGGGGCAACCCTCCACTTT. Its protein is CAGSPFGATLHF.

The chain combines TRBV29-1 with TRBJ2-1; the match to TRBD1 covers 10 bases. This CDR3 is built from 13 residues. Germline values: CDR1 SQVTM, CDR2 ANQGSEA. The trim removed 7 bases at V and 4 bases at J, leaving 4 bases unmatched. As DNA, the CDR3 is TGCAGCGCCCGACAGGGGGCATACAATGAGCAGTTCTTC. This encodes CSARQGAYNEQFF.

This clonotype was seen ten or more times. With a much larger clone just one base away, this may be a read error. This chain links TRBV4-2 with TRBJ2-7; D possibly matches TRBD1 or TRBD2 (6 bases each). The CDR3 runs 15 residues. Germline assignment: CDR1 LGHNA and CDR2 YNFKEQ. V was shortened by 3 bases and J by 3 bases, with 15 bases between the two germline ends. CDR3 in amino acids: CASSQVLGGLYEQYF. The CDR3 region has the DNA TGTGCCAGCAGCCAGGTACTTGGGGGGCTCTACGAGCAGTACTTC.

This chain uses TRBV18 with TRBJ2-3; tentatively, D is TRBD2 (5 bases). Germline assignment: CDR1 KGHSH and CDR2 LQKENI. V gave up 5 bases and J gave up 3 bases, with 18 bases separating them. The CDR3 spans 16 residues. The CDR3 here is CASSTNTGGSTDTQYF. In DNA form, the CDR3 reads TGTGCCAGCTCAACGAACACGGGCGGGTCAACAGATACGCAGTATTTT.

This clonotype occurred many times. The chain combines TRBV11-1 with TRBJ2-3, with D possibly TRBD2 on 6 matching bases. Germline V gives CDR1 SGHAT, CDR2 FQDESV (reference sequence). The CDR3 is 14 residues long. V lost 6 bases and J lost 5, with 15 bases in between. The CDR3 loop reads CASRSTGDLDTQYF. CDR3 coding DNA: TGTGCCAGCAGATCTACGGGGGACTTAGATACGCAGTATTTT.

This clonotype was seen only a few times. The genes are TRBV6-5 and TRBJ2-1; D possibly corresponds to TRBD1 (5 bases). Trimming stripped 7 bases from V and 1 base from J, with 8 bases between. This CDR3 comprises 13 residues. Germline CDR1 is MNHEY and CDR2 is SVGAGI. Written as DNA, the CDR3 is TGTGCCAGCACTAGGGGTTCCTACAATGAGCAGTTCTTC. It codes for CASTRGSYNEQFF.

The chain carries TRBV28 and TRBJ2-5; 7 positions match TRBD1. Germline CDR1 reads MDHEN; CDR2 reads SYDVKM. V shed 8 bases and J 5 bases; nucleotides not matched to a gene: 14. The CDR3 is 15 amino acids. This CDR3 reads CASRPGTALGETQYF. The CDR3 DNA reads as TGTGCCAGCCGACCCGGGACAGCGTTGGGGGAGACCCAGTACTTC.

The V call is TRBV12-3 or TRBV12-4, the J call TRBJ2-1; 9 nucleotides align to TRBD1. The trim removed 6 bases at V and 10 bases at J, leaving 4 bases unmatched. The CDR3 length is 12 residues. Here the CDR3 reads CASSTGGYEQFF. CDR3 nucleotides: TGTGCCAGCAGCACAGGGGGCTACGAGCAGTTCTTC.

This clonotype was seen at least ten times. CDR3 coding DNA: TGTGCCAGCAGTGAAAGGGGGGGAGCCCTCTACGAGCAGTACTTC. This gives the protein CASSERGGALYEQYF. The chain joins TRBV6-1 to TRBJ2-7; a possible D gene is TRBD2 (7 bases). The CDR3 extends over 15 amino acids. Trimming pared 2 bases from V and 3 bases from J, leaving 14 bases between. Germline CDR1 MNHNS, CDR2 SASEGT.

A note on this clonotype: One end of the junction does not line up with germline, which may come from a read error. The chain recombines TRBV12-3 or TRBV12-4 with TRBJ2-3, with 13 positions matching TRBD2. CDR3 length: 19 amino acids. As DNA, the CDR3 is TGTGCCAGCAGTTTTGCCGTGGGACTAGCGGGATATGGCACAGATACGCGGTATTTT. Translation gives CASSFAVGLAGYGTDTRYF.

For the CDR3, the DNA is TGCAGTGCTAGAGATTTGGGACTAGCGGGACTATTAAACAATGAGCAGTTCTTC. Its protein is CSARDLGLAGLLNNEQFF. The chain uses TRBV20-1 and TRBJ2-1, with 13 bases aligning to TRBD2. The V gene's germline CDR1 is DFQATT and CDR2 SNEGSKA (reference sequence). The CDR3 runs to 18 residues. V gave up 0 bases and J gave up 5 bases; unmatched junction bases: 10.

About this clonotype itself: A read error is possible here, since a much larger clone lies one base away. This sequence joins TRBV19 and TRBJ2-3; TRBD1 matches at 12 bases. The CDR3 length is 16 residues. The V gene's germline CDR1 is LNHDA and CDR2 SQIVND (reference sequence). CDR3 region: CTSSPDGTGGADTQYF. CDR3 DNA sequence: TGTACCAGTAGTCCGGACGGGACAGGGGGCGCCGATACGCAGTATTTT.

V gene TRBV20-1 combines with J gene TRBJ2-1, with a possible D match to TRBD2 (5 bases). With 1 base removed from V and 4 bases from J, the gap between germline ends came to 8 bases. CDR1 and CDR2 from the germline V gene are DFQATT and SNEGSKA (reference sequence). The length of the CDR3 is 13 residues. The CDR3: CSARGADYNEQFF. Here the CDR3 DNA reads TGCAGTGCTAGAGGAGCGGATTACAATGAGCAGTTCTTC.

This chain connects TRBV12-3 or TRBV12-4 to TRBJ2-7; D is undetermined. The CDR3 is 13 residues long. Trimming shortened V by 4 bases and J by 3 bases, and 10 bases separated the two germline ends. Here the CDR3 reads CASSYDGYYEQYF. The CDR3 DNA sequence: TGTGCCAGCAGTTACGACGGGTACTACGAGCAGTACTTC.

DNA for the CDR3: TGCGCCAGCAGCTTGGGTGATTGGGGGTACGAGCAGTACTTC. It yields the protein CASSLGDWGYEQYF. The chain employs TRBV5-1 and TRBJ2-7; D is possibly TRBD1 or TRBD2 (5 bases each). Trimming stripped 0 bases from V and 4 bases from J, with 11 bases between. Germline V gene data show CDR1 as SGHRS and CDR2 as YFSETQ. This CDR3 is built from 14 residues.

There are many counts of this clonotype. The CDR3 bases are TGTGCCAGCAGCCTTGCGCAAAGGGGGCCCGGCTACACCTTC. Amino acid sequence: CASSLAQRGPGYTF. The V call is TRBV28, the J call TRBJ1-2; 7 bases map to TRBD1. The trim removed 6 bases at V and 8 bases at J, leaving 12 bases unmatched. Germline CDR1 MDHEN, CDR2 SYDVKM. The CDR3 sequence is 14 residues long.

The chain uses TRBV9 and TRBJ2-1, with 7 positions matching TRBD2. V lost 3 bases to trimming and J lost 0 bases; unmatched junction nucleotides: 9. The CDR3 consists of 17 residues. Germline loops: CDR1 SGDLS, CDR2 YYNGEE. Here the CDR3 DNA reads TGTGCCAGCAGCGCTACTAGCGTAGCAAGCTCCTACAATGAGCAGTTCTTC. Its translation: CASSATSVASSYNEQFF.

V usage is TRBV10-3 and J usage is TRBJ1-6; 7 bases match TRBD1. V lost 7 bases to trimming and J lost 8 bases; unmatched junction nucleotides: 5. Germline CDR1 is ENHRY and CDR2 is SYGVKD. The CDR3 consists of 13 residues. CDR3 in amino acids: CAINRGKDSPLHF. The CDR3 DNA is TGTGCCATCAACAGGGGAAAAGATTCACCCCTCCACTTT.

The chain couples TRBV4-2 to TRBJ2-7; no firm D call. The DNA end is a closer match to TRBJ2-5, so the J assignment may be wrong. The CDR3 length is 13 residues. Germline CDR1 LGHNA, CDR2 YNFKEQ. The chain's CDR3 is CASSPYQGETQYF. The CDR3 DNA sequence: TGTGCCAGCAGCCCTTACCAAGGGGAGACCCAGTACTTC.

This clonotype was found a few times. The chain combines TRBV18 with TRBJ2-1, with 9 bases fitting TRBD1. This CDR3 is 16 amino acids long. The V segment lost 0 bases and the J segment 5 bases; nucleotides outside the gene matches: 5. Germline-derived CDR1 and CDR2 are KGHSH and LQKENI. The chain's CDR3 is CASSPPDRGLNNEQFF. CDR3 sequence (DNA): TGTGCCAGCTCACCACCGGACAGGGGATTGAACAATGAGCAGTTCTTC. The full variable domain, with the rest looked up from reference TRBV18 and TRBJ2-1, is NAGVMQNPRHLVRRRGQEARLRCSPMKGHSHVYWYRQLPEEGLKFMVYLQKENIIDESGMPKERFSAEFPKEGPSILRIQQVVRGDSAAYFCASSPPDRGLNNEQFFGPGTRLTVL.